The 30 T cell receptor beta chains reported below all come from one sample, sequenced in a study of vaccination and CD4 T cells after COVID-19. Oncomine TCR Beta short-read sequencing was applied to DNA from cultured CD4+ T cells. TCRdb re-called the PCR reads with MiXCR, one entry per CDR3 protein. The table records about 12,000 distinct CDR3 sequences, around 48% of them present only once. These receptors' antigens are unknown. Noted treatment: approximately nine-day PBMC culture with coronavirus spike peptide pools or control peptides (ViraFEST assay). Specimen: CD4+ T cells from blood, cultured in vitro. These receptors were obtained from a human donor who had recovered from COVID-19.

This clonotype is a singleton in its sample. The chain combines TRBV12-3 or TRBV12-4 with TRBJ2-5, with D possibly being TRBD2 (6 bases). Trimming took 5 bases from V and 5 from J, leaving 18 bases between them. The CDR3 loop spans 15 amino acids. CDR3 in amino acids: CASSRPGGLGETQYF. The CDR3 nucleotides are TGTGCCAGCAGTCGGCCAGGAGGGCTGGGGGAGACCCAGTACTTC.

This clonotype was detected a few times. This sequence joins TRBV30 and TRBJ2-5; 10 positions agree with TRBD1. V shed 5 bases and J 7 bases; nucleotides not matched to a gene: 7. Germline CDR1 reads GTSNPN; CDR2 reads SVGIG (reference sequence). CDR3 size: 13 residues. CDR3 nucleotide sequence: TGTGCCTGGGAGACAGGGGGCCTTGGGACCCAGTACTTC. Its translation is CAWETGGLGTQYF.

The chain recombines TRBV6-1 with TRBJ1-4; 10 nucleotides align to TRBD1. The V segment lost 4 bases and the J segment 5 bases; nucleotides outside the gene matches: 7. CDR1 and CDR2 from the germline V gene are MNHNS and SASEGT. The CDR3 runs to 16 residues. CDR3 DNA: TGTGCCAGCAGTGTAAACCCGGGACAGGGGAATGAAAAACTGTTTTTT. Translating gives CASSVNPGQGNEKLFF.

V usage is TRBV7-2 and J usage is TRBJ2-7, with D maybe TRBD1 (6 bases). This CDR3 spans 14 amino acids. Germline V gene sequence: CDR1 SGHTA, CDR2 FQGNSA. With 3 bases removed from V and 1 base from J, the gap between germline ends came to 10 bases. CDR3 DNA sequence: TGTGCCAGCAGCTTCACTCAGGGGTCCTACGAGCAGTACTTC. This sequence encodes CASSFTQGSYEQYF.

The chain couples TRBV9 to TRBJ2-5; no clear D. In germline, CDR1 is SGDLS, CDR2 YYNGEE. This CDR3 is built from 13 residues. V lost 1 base and J 1 base, leaving 5 bases between the germline ends. The CDR3 sequence: CASSVSGQETQYF. The CDR3 DNA is TGTGCCAGCAGCGTATCAGGCCAAGAGACCCAGTACTTC.

The genes are TRBV20-1 and TRBJ2-1; TRBD2 matches 10 bases. CDR1 and CDR2 from the germline V gene are DFQATT and SNEGSKA (reference sequence). The J segment lost 4 bases and the V segment lost 5 bases, leaving 5 bases of the junction unmatched. The CDR3 runs 14 residues. CDR3 sequence: CSARLAGTYNEQFF. The CDR3 DNA reads as TGCAGTGCTCGACTAGCGGGCACATACAATGAGCAGTTCTTC.

This chain connects TRBV6-5 to TRBJ2-1, with D perhaps TRBD2 (6 bases). Germline V CDR1 and CDR2: MNHEY, SVGAGI. The CDR3 extends over 17 amino acids. V was shortened by 4 bases and J by 3 bases, with 19 bases between the two germline ends. For the CDR3, the DNA is TGTGCCAGCAGTTTTCGGTCGGCGGGAATACTCTACAATGAGCAGTTCTTC. It specifies CASSFRSAGILYNEQFF.

This clonotype was detected only a few times. V usage is TRBV6-5 and J usage is TRBJ1-5; possible D gene TRBD1, 6 bases. Germline V gene sequence: CDR1 MNHEY, CDR2 SVGAGI. The germline V and J ends were trimmed by 4 bases and 0 bases, with 22 bases remaining between them. This CDR3 comprises 19 residues. CDR3 region: CASSSRLGAKANSNQPQHF. The CDR3 nucleotides are TGTGCCAGCAGTTCCCGACTGGGGGCGAAAGCAAATAGCAATCAGCCCCAGCATTTT.

There are a few counts of this clonotype. The chain links TRBV7-3 to TRBJ2-5, with no clear D. CDR3 size: 14 residues. The germline V and J ends were trimmed by 5 bases and 3 bases, with 13 bases remaining between them. From germline, CDR1 is SGHTA and CDR2 FQGTGA. The CDR3 nucleotides read TGTGCCAGCAGCGAACGAGGCTCAAAAGAGACCCAGTACTTC. Translation gives CASSERGSKETQYF.

The rearrangement links TRBV6-1 to TRBJ1-3; 9 bases are a match to TRBD1. V was clipped by 6 bases and J by 0 bases; unmatched bases: 12. Germline CDR1 reads MNHNS; CDR2 reads SASEGT. CDR3 size: 18 residues. In nucleotides, the CDR3 is TGTGCCAGCAGCCCGACAGGGGGTTTCTTACGCTCTGGAAACACCATATATTTT. Its translation is CASSPTGGFLRSGNTIYF.

This clonotype was detected once. This chain links TRBV28 with TRBJ1-2; D is uncertain. Trimming left V 7 bases short and J 5 bases short, with 20 bases between. The germline gives CDR1 MDHEN, CDR2 SYDVKM. The CDR3 totals 15 residues. In DNA form, the CDR3 reads TGTGCCAGCACCCTCTTGCCCGCCGGAGCTTATGGCTACACCTTC. Its protein product is CASTLLPAGAYGYTF.

In nucleotides, the CDR3 is TGCAGTGCTAGAGAACAAGATAATTCACCCCTCCACTTT. Its translation: CSAREQDNSPLHF. The chain uses TRBV20-1 and TRBJ1-6; D is unresolved. The CDR3 sequence is 13 residues long. Trimming stripped 0 bases from V and 5 bases from J, with 5 bases between. Germline CDR1 is DFQATT and CDR2 is SNEGSKA (reference sequence).

The CDR3 here is CASSQPDRRASTDTQYF. The CDR3 nucleotides read TGCGCCAGCAGTCAGCCAGACAGGCGAGCTAGCACAGATACGCAGTATTTT. V is TRBV23-1 and J is TRBJ2-3; TRBD1 might be the D (6 bases). TRBV23-1 is an ORF; its function is uncertain. V was trimmed by 3 bases and J by 0 bases, leaving 16 bases between them. CDR3 length: 17 amino acids.

The chain links TRBV20-1 to TRBJ1-4, with D uncertain. V lost 5 bases to trimming and J lost 7 bases, with 20 bases between them. This CDR3 is 15 amino acids long. Per the germline V gene, CDR1 is DFQATT and CDR2 is SNEGSKA (reference sequence). The CDR3 nucleotides read TGCAGTGCTGGGCCCTTTCTGGGCCCGGGTGAAAAACTGTTTTTT. It codes for CSAGPFLGPGEKLFF.

The chain employs TRBV10-3 and TRBJ2-1, with 7 bases identical to TRBD1. The germline CDR1 and CDR2 sequences are ENHRY and SYGVKD. J gave up 8 bases and V 2 bases, and 12 bases lay outside the gene matches. CDR3 length: 16 residues. The CDR3: CAISEGALTGKDEQFF. Written as DNA, the CDR3 is TGTGCCATCAGTGAGGGGGCCCTGACAGGGAAGGATGAGCAGTTCTTC.

The rearrangement uses TRBV18 and TRBJ1-2, with D unclear. Germline CDR1 is KGHSH and CDR2 is LQKENI. The CDR3 has 13 amino acids. The V and J ends lost 1 base and 8 bases respectively, with 11 bases between them. The DNA of the CDR3 is TGTGCCAGCTCACCACGTATCGAATACGGCTACACCTTC. Its translation: CASSPRIEYGYTF.

This clonotype was counted a few times. V gene TRBV21-1 combines with J gene TRBJ2-3; the DNA was not used to check the table's D call, TRBD1. TRBV21-1 is deemed a pseudogene. The CDR3 is made up of 15 amino acids. The CDR3 nucleotides read TGTGCCAGCAGCAAAGTGGAAAGGGGTGCAGATACGCAGTATTTT. It codes for CASSKVERGADTQYF.

This clonotype was detected only a few times. The gene calls are TRBV2 and TRBJ2-5; D might be TRBD1 or TRBD2, each matching 5 bases. Trimming removed 8 bases at V and 5 bases at J, with 15 bases between. Germline values: CDR1 SNHLY, CDR2 FYNNEI. The CDR3 has 13 amino acids. The CDR3, as DNA: TGTGCCAGCGCCCCAGGGCGAGGGGAGACCCAGTACTTC. As protein: CASAPGRGETQYF. The variable domain in full, with the rest retrieved from reference TRBV2 and TRBJ2-5, is EPEVTQTPSHQVTQMGQEVILRCVPISNHLYFYWYRQILGQKVEFLVSFYNNEISEKSEIFDDQFSVERPDGSNFTLKIRSTKLEDSAMYFCASAPGRGETQYFGPGTRLLVL.

The rearrangement uses TRBV6-5 and TRBJ1-2; the match to TRBD1 covers 9 bases. V was clipped by 2 bases and J by 3 bases; unmatched bases: 4. The CDR3 loop spans 15 amino acids. Germline-derived CDR1 and CDR2 are MNHEY and SVGAGI. The CDR3 sequence: CASSYTGGDYYGYTF. The CDR3 bases are TGTGCCAGCAGTTACACAGGGGGCGATTACTATGGCTACACCTTC.

V usage is TRBV27 and J usage is TRBJ2-7; D may match TRBD1 or TRBD2 (5 bases each). The CDR3 consists of 14 residues. The V and J ends lost 7 bases and 3 bases respectively, with 16 bases between them. Germline loops: CDR1 MNHEY, CDR2 SMNVEV (reference sequence). The DNA of the CDR3 is TGTGCCAGCAAGCCCTCGGGTGGGGGCTACGAGCAGTACTTC. Its translation is CASKPSGGGYEQYF.

This clonotype has a handful of counts. This sequence joins TRBV28 and TRBJ2-7; D could derive from TRBD1 or TRBD2 (5 bases each). The CDR3 consists of 12 residues. Trimming left V 10 bases short and J 4 bases short, with 14 bases between. Germline CDR1 reads MDHEN; CDR2 reads SYDVKM. This chain's CDR3 is CAIEGDGYEQYF. The DNA of the CDR3 is TGTGCCATCGAAGGGGACGGGTACGAGCAGTACTTC.

This clonotype has a single count. The chain recombines TRBV12-3 or TRBV12-4 with TRBJ1-1; possible D gene TRBD1, 6 bases. Trimming pared 5 bases from V and 7 bases from J, leaving 14 bases between. The CDR3 sequence is 13 residues long. As DNA, the CDR3 is TGTGCCAGCAGTGTTCGACAGGCTGATGAAGCTTTCTTT. Protein product: CASSVRQADEAFF.

This clonotype has a handful of counts. CDR3 DNA: TGTGCCAGCAGTTTTACTAGCTTGGCCACAGATACGCAGTATTTT. Translated, it gives CASSFTSLATDTQYF. The rearrangement links TRBV28 to TRBJ2-3; TRBD2 is a possible D gene (6 bases). The CDR3 is 15 amino acids. V was shortened by 3 bases and J by 2 bases, with 12 bases between the two germline ends. CDR1 and CDR2 (germline): MDHEN, SYDVKM.

This clonotype occurred a few times. V is TRBV6-2 or TRBV6-3 and J is TRBJ2-2; TRBD1 aligns across 7 bases. The CDR3 has 13 amino acids. Germline CDR1 reads MNHEY; CDR2 reads SVGEGT. Germline trimming cut 8 bases from V and 5 bases from J; bases unmatched to any gene: 5. Here the CDR3 reads CASGRGSTGELFF. The CDR3 region has the DNA TGTGCCAGCGGCAGGGGGTCGACCGGGGAGCTGTTTTTT.

This rearrangement joins TRBV2 to TRBJ2-5; D is undetermined. V lost 6 bases and J 7 bases, leaving 15 bases between the germline ends. This CDR3 region has 13 residues. From germline, CDR1 is SNHLY and CDR2 FYNNEI. CDR3 loop: CASRITEVGTQYF. CDR3 nucleotides: TGTGCCAGCAGGATAACAGAGGTTGGGACCCAGTACTTC.

The chain has TRBV20-1 and TRBJ2-5; 9 bases match TRBD2. The V gene end was trimmed by 3 bases and the J gene end by 5 bases; junction bases not matched to a gene: 7. The CDR3 consists of 14 residues. Looked up from germline, CDR1 is DFQATT and CDR2 is SNEGSKA (reference sequence). The CDR3 spells CSASALAGLETQYF. CDR3 sequence (DNA): TGCAGTGCTAGTGCGCTAGCGGGACTGGAGACCCAGTACTTC.

The chain couples TRBV5-4 to TRBJ2-2; D gene uncertain. Trimming took off 4 bases at V and 5 bases at J, with 18 bases between the two ends. The CDR3 runs 16 residues. Germline assignment: CDR1 SGHNT and CDR2 YYREEE (reference sequence). The CDR3 DNA reads as TGTGCCAGCAGCGACCGCTTCCCCGCTGATACCGGGGAGCTGTTTTTT. It is translated as CASSDRFPADTGELFF.

This chain links TRBV20-1 with TRBJ2-3; 7 bases map to TRBD1. CDR1 DFQATT and CDR2 SNEGSKA come from the germline V gene (reference sequence). The J segment lost 6 bases and the V segment lost 7 bases, leaving 10 bases of the junction unmatched. This CDR3 comprises 13 residues. CDR3 sequence reads: CSVGTAEWDTQYF. Written as DNA, the CDR3 is TGCAGTGTTGGGACAGCAGAGTGGGATACGCAGTATTTT.

This clonotype is a singleton in its sample. This CDR3 reads CASSRGSWQGSSTFSGNTIYF. Here the CDR3 DNA reads TGTGCCAGCTCCCGGGGAAGTTGGCAGGGGTCCTCTACCTTCTCTGGAAACACCATATATTTT. The chain joins TRBV18 to TRBJ1-3; D possibly corresponds to TRBD1 (6 bases). V gave up 6 bases and J gave up 0 bases, with 30 bases separating them. CDR1 is KGHSH, CDR2 LQKENI, per germline. The CDR3 is 21 residues long.

This clonotype was seen a few times. The chain has TRBV7-2 and TRBJ2-5; TRBD1 aligns across 10 bases. Looked up from germline, CDR1 is SGHTA and CDR2 is FQGNSA. CDR3 length: 15 residues. The J segment lost 2 bases and the V segment lost 2 bases, leaving 2 bases of the junction unmatched. This CDR3 reads CASSLLGQGQETQYF. The CDR3 region has the DNA TGTGCCAGCAGCTTACTGGGACAGGGGCAAGAGACCCAGTACTTC.